This TCR beta chain was documented in a study of blood T cell repertoires in COVID-19. Study at large: Whether acute or convalescent, the COVID-19 samples came from the United States, Italy and Spain. Sources were T cells, B-cell-depleted T cells, or PBMCs; the material itself was cDNA or gDNA.

This clone was seen a single time. Clones were read by immunoSEQ multiplex PCR, and TCRdb kept only the in-frame ones, dropping some. Counted here are 190,000 or so clones, approximately 80% occurring once; the ten biggest clones make up around 9.2%. The V end was cut by 1 base, the J end by 0 bases, with 3 bases between. This CDR3 contains 13 residues. Adults between roughly 18 and 89 years of age took part from more than 20 US areas. In assigning cohorts, the study relied on participant-reported clinical history. This TCR derives from a man between 35 and 55 years old who had recovered from COVID-19. The sample taken for sequencing was PBMCs or T cells enriched from blood (not recorded which). The chain links TRBV12-3 or TRBV12-4 to TRBJ1-1, with unresolved D. CDR3 loop: CASSLGLNTEAFF. For the CDR3, the DNA is TGTGCCAGCAGTTTAGGGCTGAACACTGAAGCTTTCTTT.